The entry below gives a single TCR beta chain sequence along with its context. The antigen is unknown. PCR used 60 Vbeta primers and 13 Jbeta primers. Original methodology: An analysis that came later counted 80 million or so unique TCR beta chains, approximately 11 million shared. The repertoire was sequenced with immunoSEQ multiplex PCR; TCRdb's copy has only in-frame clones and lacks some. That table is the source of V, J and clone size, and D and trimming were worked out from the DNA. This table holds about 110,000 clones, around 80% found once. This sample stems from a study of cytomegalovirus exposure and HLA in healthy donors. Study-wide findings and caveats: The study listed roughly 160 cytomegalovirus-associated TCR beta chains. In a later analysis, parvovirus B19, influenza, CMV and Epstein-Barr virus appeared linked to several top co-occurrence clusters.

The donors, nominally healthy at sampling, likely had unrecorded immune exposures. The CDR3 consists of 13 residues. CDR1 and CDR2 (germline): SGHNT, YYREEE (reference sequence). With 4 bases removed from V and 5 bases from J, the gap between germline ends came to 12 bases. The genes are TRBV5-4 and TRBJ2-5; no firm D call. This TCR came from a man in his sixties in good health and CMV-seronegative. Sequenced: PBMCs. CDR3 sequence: CASSPLDRETQYF. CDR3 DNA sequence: TGTGCCAGCAGCCCCCTAGACCGGGAGACCCAGTACTTC.